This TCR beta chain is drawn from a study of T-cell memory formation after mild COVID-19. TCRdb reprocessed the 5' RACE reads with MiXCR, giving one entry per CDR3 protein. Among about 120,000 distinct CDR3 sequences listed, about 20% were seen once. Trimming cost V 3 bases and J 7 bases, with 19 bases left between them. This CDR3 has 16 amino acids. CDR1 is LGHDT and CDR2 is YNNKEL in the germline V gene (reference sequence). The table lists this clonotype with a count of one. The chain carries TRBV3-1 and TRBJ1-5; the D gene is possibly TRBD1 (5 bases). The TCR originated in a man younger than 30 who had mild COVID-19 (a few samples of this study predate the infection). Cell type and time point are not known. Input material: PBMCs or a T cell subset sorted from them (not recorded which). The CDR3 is CASSQRTAGREQPQHF. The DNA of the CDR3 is TGTGCCAGCAGCCAGCGGACGGCAGGGAGGGAACAGCCCCAGCATTTT.